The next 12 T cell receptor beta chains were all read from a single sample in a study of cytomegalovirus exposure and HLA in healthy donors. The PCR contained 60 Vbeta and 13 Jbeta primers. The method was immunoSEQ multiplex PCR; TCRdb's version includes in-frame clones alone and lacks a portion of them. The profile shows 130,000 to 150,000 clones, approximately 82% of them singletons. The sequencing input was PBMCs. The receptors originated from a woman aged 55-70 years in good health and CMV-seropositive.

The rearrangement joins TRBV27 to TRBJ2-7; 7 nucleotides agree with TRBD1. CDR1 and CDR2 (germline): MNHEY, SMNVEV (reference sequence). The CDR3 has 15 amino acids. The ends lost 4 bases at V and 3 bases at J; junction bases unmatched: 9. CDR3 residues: CASSSLVGQSYEQYF. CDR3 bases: TGTGCCAGCAGTTCTTTAGTGGGACAGAGCTACGAGCAGTACTTC.

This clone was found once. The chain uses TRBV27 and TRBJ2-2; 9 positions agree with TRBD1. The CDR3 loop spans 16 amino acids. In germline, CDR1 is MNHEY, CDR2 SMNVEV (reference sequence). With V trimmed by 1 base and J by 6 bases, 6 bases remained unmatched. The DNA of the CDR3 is TGTGCCAGCAGTTTATTGAGGGACAGGGCTGCCGGGGAGCTGTTTTTT. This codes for CASSLLRDRAAGELFF.

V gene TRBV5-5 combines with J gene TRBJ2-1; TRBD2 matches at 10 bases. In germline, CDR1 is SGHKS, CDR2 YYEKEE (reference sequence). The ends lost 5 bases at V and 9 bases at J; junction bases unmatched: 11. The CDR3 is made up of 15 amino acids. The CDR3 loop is CASRLASGSEVEQFF. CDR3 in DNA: TGTGCCAGCAGATTAGCTAGCGGGAGTGAAGTTGAGCAGTTCTTC.

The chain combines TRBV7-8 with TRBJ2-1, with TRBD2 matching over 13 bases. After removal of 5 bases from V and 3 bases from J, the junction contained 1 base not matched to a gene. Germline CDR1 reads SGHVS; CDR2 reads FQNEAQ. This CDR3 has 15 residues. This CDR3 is CASSRLAGGYNEQFF. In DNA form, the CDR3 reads TGTGCCAGCAGCCGACTAGCGGGGGGCTACAATGAGCAGTTCTTC.

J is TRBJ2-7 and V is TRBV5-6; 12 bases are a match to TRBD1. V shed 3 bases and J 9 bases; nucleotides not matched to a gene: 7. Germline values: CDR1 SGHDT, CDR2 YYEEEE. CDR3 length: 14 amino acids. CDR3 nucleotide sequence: TGTGCCAGCAGCTCTGGGACAGGGGGCTTGGGGCAGTACTTC. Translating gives CASSSGTGGLGQYF.

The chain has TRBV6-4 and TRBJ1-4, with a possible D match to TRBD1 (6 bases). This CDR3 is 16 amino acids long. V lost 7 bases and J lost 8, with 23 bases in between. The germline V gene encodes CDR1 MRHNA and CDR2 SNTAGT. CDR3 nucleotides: TGTGCCAGCATTATCGTGGGGGGGCGGACGGGGGAAAAACTGTTTTTT. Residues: CASIIVGGRTGEKLFF.

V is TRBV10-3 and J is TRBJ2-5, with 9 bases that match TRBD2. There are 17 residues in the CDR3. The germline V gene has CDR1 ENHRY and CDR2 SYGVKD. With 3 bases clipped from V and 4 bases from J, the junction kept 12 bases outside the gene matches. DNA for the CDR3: TGTGCCATCAGTGACGGGAGACGTGCGGGAGGGCCAGAGACCCAGTACTTC. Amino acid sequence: CAISDGRRAGGPETQYF.

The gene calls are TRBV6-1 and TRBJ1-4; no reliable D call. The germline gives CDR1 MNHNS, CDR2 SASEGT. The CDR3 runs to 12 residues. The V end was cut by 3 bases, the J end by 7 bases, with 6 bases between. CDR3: CASSDTVEKLFF. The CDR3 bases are TGTGCCAGCAGTGATACAGTTGAAAAACTGTTTTTT.

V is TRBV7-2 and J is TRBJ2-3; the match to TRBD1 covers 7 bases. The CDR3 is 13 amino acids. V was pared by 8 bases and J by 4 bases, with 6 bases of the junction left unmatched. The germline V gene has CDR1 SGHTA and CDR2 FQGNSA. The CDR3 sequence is CASQEGAADTQYF. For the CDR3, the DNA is TGTGCCAGCCAAGAGGGGGCAGCAGATACGCAGTATTTT.

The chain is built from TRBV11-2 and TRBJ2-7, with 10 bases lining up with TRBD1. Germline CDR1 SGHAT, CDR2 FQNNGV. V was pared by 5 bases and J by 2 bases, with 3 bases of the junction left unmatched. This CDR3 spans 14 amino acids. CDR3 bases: TGTGCCAGCAGCCCTGGACAGGGGGCCTACGAGCAGTACTTC. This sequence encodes CASSPGQGAYEQYF.

CDR3 sequence reads: CASSVHGEVSGIQETQYF. The CDR3 DNA reads as TGTGCCAGCAGCGTACATGGAGAGGTTAGCGGGATCCAAGAGACCCAGTACTTC. This rearrangement joins TRBV9 to TRBJ2-5, with TRBD2 matching 8 bases. J was trimmed by 1 base and V by 1 base; bases with no gene match: 12. The CDR3 covers 18 residues. Germline assignment: CDR1 SGDLS and CDR2 YYNGEE.

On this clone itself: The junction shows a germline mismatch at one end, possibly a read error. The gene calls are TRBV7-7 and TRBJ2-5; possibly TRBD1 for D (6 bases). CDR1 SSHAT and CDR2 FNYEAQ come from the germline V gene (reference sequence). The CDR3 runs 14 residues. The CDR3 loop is CASSRGTNQETQYF. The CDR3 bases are TGTGCTAGCAGCCGAGGGACAAACCAAGAGACCCAGTACTTC. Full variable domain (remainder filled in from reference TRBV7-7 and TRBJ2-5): GAGVSQSPRYKVTKRGQDVTLRCDPISSHATLYWYQQALGQGPEFLTYFNYEAQPDKSGLPSDRFSAERPEGSISTLTIQRTEQRDSAMYRCASSRGTNQETQYFGPGTRLLVL.